This T cell receptor (beta chain) emerged from a study of T cell changes during pregnancy in multiple sclerosis. The table came from immunoSEQ multiplex PCR; TCRdb's copy has only in-frame clones and leaves some out. The profile covers fewer than 140,000 clones, with 85% to 95% appearing a single time and 1.5% to 2% taken by the ten largest. This receptor was taken from a female donor with multiple sclerosis, enrolled in a pregnancy study. The material was peripheral blood, obtained after pregnancy.

The CDR3 sequence is CASVSSYNSPLHF. The CDR3 DNA sequence: TGTGCCTCCGTCAGCTCCTATAATTCACCCCTCCACTTT. The genes are TRBV30 and TRBJ1-6, with no clear D. V gave up 7 bases and J gave up 0 bases, with 7 bases separating them. The CDR3 runs to 13 residues. Germline V gene data show CDR1 as GTSNPN and CDR2 as SVGIG (reference sequence).